Shown below are 16 T cell receptor beta chains from a single sample sequenced in a study of glioma-infiltrating T cells. Using RNA template, CDR3s of TCR alpha and beta were amplified with iRepertoire arm-PCR. TCRdb called the multiplex PCR reads again in MiXCR, with one record for every CDR3 protein. In the table there are about 140,000 distinct CDR3 sequences, more than 35% of which are singletons. The specimen was glioma tissue, nonneoplastic brain tissue, or PBMCs (not recorded which). Receptors originate from a human donor with low-grade glioma or glioblastoma, undergoing nonglioma brain surgery, or in good health (not recorded which).

This clonotype was counted only a few times. The J gene is TRBJ2-1, the V gene TRBV6-6; 7 bases are shared with TRBD1. The CDR3 contains 15 residues. J lost 5 bases, V lost 0 bases, and 4 bases had no gene match. Germline-derived CDR1 and CDR2 are MNHNY and SVGAGI (reference sequence). CDR3: CASSYSWDRDNEQFF. The CDR3 bases are TGTGCCAGCAGTTACTCGTGGGACAGAGACAATGAGCAGTTCTTC.

This rearrangement joins TRBV12-3 or TRBV12-4 to TRBJ1-1; the match to TRBD1 covers 8 bases. This CDR3 is 13 amino acids long. V shed 1 base, J shed 8 bases, and the junction held 3 bases outside the gene matches. This CDR3 reads CASSLDQGAEAFF. Here the CDR3 DNA reads TGTGCCAGCAGTTTAGATCAGGGGGCGGAAGCTTTCTTT.

The count of this clonotype is one. A much larger clone differs from this one at a single base, so this may be a read error. CDR3 sequence: CASSLANSPLNF. CDR3 in DNA: TGTGCCAGCAGCTTGGCTAATTCACCCCTCAACTTT. V gene TRBV27 combines with J gene TRBJ1-6, with D hard to call. In germline, CDR1 is MNHEY, CDR2 SMNVEV (reference sequence). This CDR3 has 12 residues.

With respect to this clonotype: Since a much larger clone is just one base distant, this may be a read error. The chain employs TRBV20-1 and TRBJ2-1; weak D call: TRBD2 (6 bases). This CDR3 spans 15 amino acids. The V end was cut by 0 bases, the J end by 9 bases, with 18 bases between. Germline CDR1 DFQATT, CDR2 SNEGSKA (reference sequence). The DNA of the CDR3 is TGCAGTGCTAGAGACCGACTAGGTGGAGCGGTTGAGCAGTTCTTC. Protein sequence: CSARDRLGGAVEQFF.

The CDR3 DNA follows: TGTGCCAGCGAGAGCGGGTCCTACGAGCAGTACTTC. Amino acid sequence: CASESGSYEQYF. This chain connects TRBV28 to TRBJ2-7; D possibly corresponds to TRBD2 (6 bases). V was shortened by 8 bases and J by 1 base, with 9 bases between the two germline ends. CDR3 length equals 12 residues. CDR1 and CDR2 (germline): MDHEN, SYDVKM.

This clonotype was recorded at least ten times. The chain couples TRBV7-2 to TRBJ2-1, with 8 positions matching TRBD1. The trim removed 0 bases at V and 1 base at J, leaving 2 bases unmatched. This CDR3 is built from 16 residues. The germline gives CDR1 SGHTA, CDR2 FQGNSA. DNA for the CDR3: TGTGCCAGCAGCTTAGCCGGACAGGGATCCTACAATGAGCAGTTCTTC. This sequence encodes CASSLAGQGSYNEQFF.

The chain employs TRBV2 and TRBJ2-3; the D is unclear. V was clipped by 2 bases and J by 5 bases, with 5 bases between them. There are 12 residues in the CDR3. Germline V lookup: CDR1 SNHLY, CDR2 FYNNEI. DNA of the CDR3: TGTGCCAGCAGTGAAACCAGAGATACGCAGTATTTT. Its protein product is CASSETRDTQYF.

The gene calls are TRBV2 and TRBJ2-7, with a tentative D call TRBD2 (6 bases). Germline CDR1 SNHLY, CDR2 FYNNEI. The CDR3 is 13 amino acids. Trimming shortened V by 7 bases and J by 2 bases, and 12 bases separated the two germline ends. CDR3 amino acids: CASISGEAYEQYF. The CDR3 DNA reads TGTGCCAGCATATCCGGGGAGGCCTACGAGCAGTACTTC.

The rearrangement joins TRBV28 to TRBJ2-7; 10 positions match TRBD2. Germline-derived CDR1 and CDR2 are MDHEN and SYDVKM. The CDR3 spans 15 residues. After removal of 5 bases from V and 0 bases from J, the junction contained 4 bases not matched to a gene. The CDR3 nucleotides read TGTGCCAGCAGTGCTACTAGCGGGAACTCCTACGAGCAGTACTTC. Protein product: CASSATSGNSYEQYF. The entire variable domain, with the rest obtained from reference TRBV28 and TRBJ2-7, is as follows: DVKVTQSSRYLVKRTGEKVFLECVQDMDHENMFWYRQDPGLGLRLIYFSYDVKMKEKGDIPEGYSVSREKKERFSLILESASTNQTSMYLCASSATSGNSYEQYFGPGTRLTVT.

This chain links TRBV7-2 with TRBJ2-7, with 9 bases aligning to TRBD2. This CDR3 has 14 residues. Germline loops: CDR1 SGHTA, CDR2 FQGNSA. V shed 5 bases, J shed 7 bases, and the junction held 9 bases outside the gene matches. This chain's CDR3 is CASSEGGLAPEQYF. Written as DNA, the CDR3 is TGTGCCAGCAGCGAAGGGGGACTAGCTCCAGAGCAGTACTTC. The full variable domain, its missing parts supplied by reference TRBV7-2 and TRBJ2-7, is GAGVSQSPSNKVTEKGKDVELRCDPISGHTALYWYRQSLGQGLEFLIYFQGNSAPDKSGLPSDRFSAERTGGSVSTLTIQRTQQEDSAVYLCASSEGGLAPEQYFGPGTRLTVT.

This clonotype was counted only a few times. CDR3: CASSLMGAYTDTQYF. The CDR3 DNA is TGTGCCAGCAGCCTCATGGGGGCCTACACAGATACGCAGTATTTT. The chain combines TRBV7-3 with TRBJ2-3; weak D call: TRBD1 (6 bases). Germline lookup yields CDR1 SGHTA and CDR2 FQGTGA. The CDR3 length is 15 residues. The V gene lost 5 bases and the J gene lost 2 bases, with 14 bases spanning the gap.

The V gene is TRBV4-1, the J gene TRBJ2-3; perhaps TRBD2 as D (6 bases). Deletions cut 1 base from V and 4 bases from J, with 6 bases between. Germline V CDR1 and CDR2: MGHRA, YSYEKL. The length of the CDR3 is 13 residues. CDR3 residues: CASSQGRADTQYF. DNA for the CDR3: TGCGCCAGCAGCCAAGGGAGGGCAGATACGCAGTATTTT.

This clonotype was picked up a small number of times. This chain joins TRBV4-2 and TRBJ2-6; a weak D match, TRBD2 (5 bases). Germline values: CDR1 LGHNA, CDR2 YNFKEQ. V lost 1 base to trimming and J lost 7 bases, with 14 bases between them. This CDR3 is built from 16 residues. The CDR3 spells CASSQGEGEGANVLTF. Written as DNA, the CDR3 is TGTGCCAGCAGCCAAGGCGAGGGCGAGGGAGCCAACGTCCTGACTTTC.

This clonotype has just a few counts. J is TRBJ1-5 and V is TRBV25-1, with D unclear. Trimming left V 2 bases short and J 3 bases short, with 8 bases between. Germline CDR1 reads MGHDK; CDR2 reads SYGVNS. The CDR3 covers 14 residues. CDR3: CASSEEQHNQPQHF. In DNA form, the CDR3 reads TGTGCCAGCAGTGAAGAACAGCACAATCAGCCCCAGCATTTT. Together with reference TRBV25-1 and TRBJ1-5, the CDR3 gives the full variable domain: EADIYQTPRYLVIGTGKKITLECSQTMGHDKMYWYQQDPGMELHLIHYSYGVNSTEKGDLSSESTVSRIRTEHFPLTLESARPSHTSQYLCASSEEQHNQPQHFGDGTRLSIL.

The V call is TRBV6-6, the J call TRBJ1-2; D ambiguous. Germline-derived CDR1 and CDR2 are MNHNY and SVGAGI (reference sequence). The length of the CDR3 is 14 residues. The V end was cut by 0 bases, the J end by 6 bases, with 11 bases between. Here the CDR3 reads CASSYSTRTDGYTF. CDR3 nucleotide sequence: TGTGCCAGCAGTTACTCGACCAGGACGGATGGCTACACCTTC.

This clonotype was seen a handful of times. J is TRBJ2-5 and V is TRBV7-2; tentative D call: TRBD2 (6 bases). V was cut by 9 bases and J by 3 bases, with 17 bases left in between. Germline V gene lookup returns CDR1 SGHTA and CDR2 FQGNSA. CDR3 length: 14 residues. CDR3 sequence reads: CARGDRDSKETQYF. CDR3 nucleotides: TGTGCCAGGGGGGACCGGGACTCCAAAGAGACCCAGTACTTC.